The rows below give T cell receptor beta chains drawn from one sample of a study of cytomegalovirus exposure and HLA in healthy donors. TCRdb's table, derived via immunoSEQ multiplex PCR, lists solely in-frame clones and lacks some. Altogether about 150,000 clones are present, approximately 85% being singletons, with the ten largest covering 6.3%. Sequences were obtained from PBMCs. The receptors shown here come from a man aged 45 to 65 in good health and CMV-seropositive. Each CDR3 is given with its conserved first and last residue. Each record gives: clone size, D gene, J gene, V gene, CDR3 protein, CDR3 DNA. D genes are given only for firm matches. Some rows have no size entry. The others give once, few or many, or a class for an expanded clone.

clone_size: once
d_call: TRBD1
j_call: TRBJ1-5
v_call: TRBV19
cdr3_aa: CASQDREFNQPQHF
cdr3_nt: TGTGCCAGTCAGGACAGGGAGTTCAATCAGCCCCAGCATTTT

clone_size: NA
d_call: TRBD1
j_call: TRBJ1-6
v_call: TRBV2
cdr3_aa: CASSVRQGANSPLHF
cdr3_nt: TGTGCCAGCAGTGTCAGACAGGGGGCTAATTCACCCCTCCACTTT

clone_size: NA
d_call: NA
j_call: TRBJ1-1
v_call: TRBV6-6
cdr3_aa: CASSSYQRGTEAFF
cdr3_nt: TGTGCCAGCAGTTCCTACCAAAGGGGCACTGAAGCTTTCTTT

clone_size: NA
d_call: TRBD2
j_call: TRBJ2-1
v_call: TRBV9
cdr3_aa: CASSSRSGRASYNEQFF
cdr3_nt: TGTGCCAGCAGCTCACGTAGCGGGAGGGCCTCCTACAATGAGCAGTTCTTC

clone_size: NA
d_call: NA
j_call: TRBJ2-1
v_call: TRBV11-2
cdr3_aa: CASSFGDNEQFF
cdr3_nt: TGTGCCAGCAGCTTCGGGGACAATGAGCAGTTCTTC

clone_size: NA
d_call: TRBD1
j_call: TRBJ2-7
v_call: TRBV11-3
cdr3_aa: CASSVTGVIEQYF
cdr3_nt: TGTGCCAGCAGCGTGACAGGGGTAATCGAGCAGTACTTC

clone_size: NA
d_call: TRBD2
j_call: TRBJ2-3
v_call: TRBV4-1
cdr3_aa: CASSLGLAGGRTDTQYF
cdr3_nt: TGCGCCAGCAGCCTTGGACTAGCGGGGGGGAGGACAGATACGCAGTATTTT

clone_size: NA
d_call: NA
j_call: TRBJ1-4
v_call: TRBV4-2
cdr3_aa: CASSQGPGFNEKLFF
cdr3_nt: TGTGCCAGCAGCCAAGGTCCAGGGTTCAATGAAAAACTGTTTTTT

clone_size: few
d_call: NA
j_call: TRBJ1-5
v_call: TRBV27
cdr3_aa: CASSPSVGQYSNQPQHF
cdr3_nt: TGTGCCAGCAGTCCATCAGTGGGGCAGTATAGCAATCAGCCCCAGCATTTT

clone_size: NA
d_call: TRBD1
j_call: TRBJ2-7
v_call: TRBV6-5
cdr3_aa: CASSGTAYEQYF
cdr3_nt: TGTGCCAGCAGTGGGACAGCCTACGAGCAGTACTTC

clone_size: NA
d_call: NA
j_call: TRBJ1-2
v_call: TRBV10-3
cdr3_aa: CAISGQDYGYTF
cdr3_nt: TGTGCCATCAGTGGGCAGGACTATGGCTACACCTTC

clone_size: NA
d_call: TRBD2
j_call: TRBJ2-1
v_call: TRBV5-1
cdr3_aa: CASSLEGLAYHEQFF
cdr3_nt: TGCGCCAGCAGCTTGGAGGGACTAGCGTACCATGAGCAGTTCTTC

clone_size: once
d_call: NA
j_call: TRBJ1-2
v_call: TRBV6-1
cdr3_aa: CASSAGTPIRGYTF
cdr3_nt: TGTGCCAGCAGCGCCGGGACTCCTATTCGTGGCTACACCTTC

clone_size: NA
d_call: TRBD2
j_call: TRBJ2-2
v_call: TRBV11-2
cdr3_aa: CASSLWTSGRDTGELFF
cdr3_nt: TGTGCCAGCAGCCTCTGGACTAGCGGGAGAGACACCGGGGAGCTGTTTTTT

clone_size: NA
d_call: NA
j_call: TRBJ2-1
v_call: TRBV9
cdr3_aa: CASSVGPGVVAGYNEQFF
cdr3_nt: TGTGCCAGCAGCGTGGGCCCCGGGGTGGTCGCGGGGTACAATGAGCAGTTCTTC

clone_size: NA
d_call: NA
j_call: TRBJ2-1
v_call: TRBV5-1
cdr3_aa: CASSLIRSGNEQFF
cdr3_nt: TGCGCCAGCAGCTTGATCCGTAGCGGAAATGAGCAGTTCTTC

clone_size: NA
d_call: TRBD2
j_call: TRBJ2-1
v_call: TRBV5-1
cdr3_aa: CASSLGLAGGTYNEQFF
cdr3_nt: TGCGCCAGCAGCTTGGGACTAGCGGGAGGGACCTACAATGAGCAGTTCTTC

clone_size: NA
d_call: NA
j_call: TRBJ1-5
v_call: TRBV28
cdr3_aa: CASRPPAGRGNQPQHF
cdr3_nt: TGTGCCAGCAGGCCCCCGGCGGGACGGGGGAATCAGCCCCAGCATTTT

clone_size: NA
d_call: TRBD2
j_call: TRBJ2-1
v_call: TRBV30
cdr3_aa: CAWISLGGLAGGNEQFF
cdr3_nt: TGTGCCTGGATCTCGCTCGGGGGACTAGCGGGTGGGAATGAGCAGTTCTTC

clone_size: NA
d_call: TRBD1
j_call: TRBJ2-7
v_call: TRBV28
cdr3_aa: CASRDNRGYSYEQYF
cdr3_nt: TGTGCCAGCAGAGATAACAGGGGCTACTCCTACGAGCAGTACTTC

clone_size: once
d_call: TRBD1
j_call: TRBJ2-7
v_call: TRBV2
cdr3_aa: CATRIGTGGREQYF
cdr3_nt: TGTGCCACCCGAATCGGGACAGGGGGTCGCGAGCAGTACTTC

clone_size: NA
d_call: NA
j_call: TRBJ1-5
v_call: TRBV19
cdr3_aa: CASREWAGNSNQPQHF
cdr3_nt: TGTGCCAGTAGAGAATGGGCAGGGAATAGCAATCAGCCCCAGCATTTT

clone_size: NA
d_call: TRBD2
j_call: TRBJ2-2
v_call: TRBV4-2
cdr3_aa: CASSQAVAGDTGELFF
cdr3_nt: TGTGCCAGCAGCCAAGCGGTAGCGGGCGACACCGGGGAGCTGTTTTTT

clone_size: once
d_call: TRBD2
j_call: TRBJ2-7
v_call: TRBV18
cdr3_aa: CASSPAIGTRSYEQYF
cdr3_nt: TGTGCCAGCTCACCCGCGATCGGGACTAGATCCTACGAGCAGTACTTC

clone_size: NA
d_call: NA
j_call: TRBJ2-5
v_call: TRBV5-1
cdr3_aa: CASSLSAQPWETQYF
cdr3_nt: TGCGCCAGCAGCTTGAGCGCCCAGCCCTGGGAGACCCAGTACTTC

clone_size: NA
d_call: NA
j_call: TRBJ2-5
v_call: TRBV9
cdr3_aa: CASSVGQSSQETQYF
cdr3_nt: TGTGCCAGCAGCGTAGGACAGTCCTCCCAAGAGACCCAGTACTTC

clone_size: NA
d_call: TRBD2
j_call: TRBJ2-1
v_call: TRBV5-4
cdr3_aa: CASSLVPGGSYNEQFF
cdr3_nt: TGTGCCAGCAGCTTGGTTCCGGGGGGCTCCTACAATGAGCAGTTCTTC

clone_size: NA
d_call: NA
j_call: TRBJ2-5
v_call: TRBV6-1
cdr3_aa: CASSDGGEETQYF
cdr3_nt: TGTGCCAGCAGTGACGGGGGAGAAGAGACCCAGTACTTC

clone_size: NA
d_call: NA
j_call: TRBJ2-2
v_call: TRBV5-6
cdr3_aa: CASSWGRGMIGELFF
cdr3_nt: TGTGCCAGCAGCTGGGGCAGGGGTATGATCGGGGAGCTGTTTTTT

clone_size: NA
d_call: NA
j_call: TRBJ2-2
v_call: TRBV5-6
cdr3_aa: CASSLVPSTGELFF
cdr3_nt: TGTGCCAGCAGCTTGGTTCCGTCCACCGGGGAGCTGTTTTTT

clone_size: NA
d_call: TRBD1
j_call: TRBJ2-5
v_call: TRBV18
cdr3_aa: CASSPRRTGGEETQYF
cdr3_nt: TGTGCCAGCTCACCAAGAAGGACAGGGGGCGAGGAGACCCAGTACTTC

clone_size: NA
d_call: TRBD1
j_call: TRBJ1-2
v_call: TRBV30
cdr3_aa: CAWTLGTVYGYTF
cdr3_nt: TGTGCCTGGACGCTCGGGACAGTCTATGGCTACACCTTC

clone_size: NA
d_call: TRBD1
j_call: TRBJ1-3
v_call: TRBV30
cdr3_aa: CARDRSKKNTIYF
cdr3_nt: TGTGCCCGGGACAGGTCTAAGAAGAACACCATATATTTT

clone_size: NA
d_call: TRBD1
j_call: TRBJ1-4
v_call: TRBV6-1
cdr3_aa: CASQETGTGDEKLFF
cdr3_nt: TGTGCCAGCCAGGAAACCGGGACAGGGGACGAAAAACTGTTTTTT

clone_size: few
d_call: NA
j_call: TRBJ2-5
v_call: TRBV28
cdr3_aa: CASSLPPQGGQYF
cdr3_nt: TGTGCCAGCAGTTTACCACCCCAGGGAGGCCAGTACTTC

clone_size: NA
d_call: NA
j_call: TRBJ1-2
v_call: TRBV27
cdr3_aa: CASGRGQNYGYTF
cdr3_nt: TGTGCCAGCGGGAGAGGGCAAAACTATGGCTACACCTTC

clone_size: NA
d_call: TRBD2
j_call: TRBJ2-3
v_call: TRBV2
cdr3_aa: CASSEEAAGGGDTQYF
cdr3_nt: TGTGCCAGCAGTGAGGAAGCAGCGGGGGGGGGAGATACGCAGTATTTT

clone_size: NA
d_call: NA
j_call: TRBJ1-6
v_call: TRBV28
cdr3_aa: CASMGGSYNSPLHF
cdr3_nt: TGTGCCAGCATGGGGGGCTCCTATAATTCACCCCTCCACTTT

clone_size: NA
d_call: NA
j_call: TRBJ2-1
v_call: TRBV5-6
cdr3_aa: CASSLARGNEQFF
cdr3_nt: TGTGCCAGCAGCTTGGCCAGAGGCAATGAGCAGTTCTTC

clone_size: NA
d_call: TRBD1
j_call: TRBJ1-4
v_call: TRBV18
cdr3_aa: CASSPQGAATNEKLFF
cdr3_nt: TGTGCCAGCTCACCCCAGGGGGCCGCAACTAATGAAAAACTGTTTTTT

clone_size: NA
d_call: NA
j_call: TRBJ1-2
v_call: TRBV5-1
cdr3_aa: CASSLQGTTYGYTF
cdr3_nt: TGCGCCAGCAGCTTGCAAGGGACAACGTATGGCTACACCTTC

clone_size: NA
d_call: NA
j_call: TRBJ1-4
v_call: TRBV6-4
cdr3_aa: CASSDGGKLFF
cdr3_nt: TGTGCCAGCAGTGACGGGGGGAAACTGTTTTTT

clone_size: NA
d_call: NA
j_call: TRBJ2-3
v_call: TRBV18
cdr3_aa: CASSPVGAASTDTQYF
cdr3_nt: TGTGCCAGCTCACCAGTGGGGGCCGCTAGCACAGATACGCAGTATTTT

clone_size: NA
d_call: NA
j_call: TRBJ2-5
v_call: TRBV27
cdr3_aa: CASRTTGETQYF
cdr3_nt: TGTGCCAGCAGAACCACAGGGGAGACCCAGTACTTC

clone_size: NA
d_call: TRBD1
j_call: TRBJ1-2
v_call: TRBV19
cdr3_aa: CASSTGQAWGYGYTF
cdr3_nt: TGTGCCAGTAGTACAGGACAGGCGTGGGGATATGGCTACACCTTC

clone_size: once
d_call: TRBD2
j_call: TRBJ2-5
v_call: TRBV30
cdr3_aa: CAWSHGTSGRRETQYF
cdr3_nt: TGTGCCTGGAGTCATGGGACTAGCGGGAGGAGAGAGACCCAGTACTTC

clone_size: NA
d_call: TRBD2
j_call: TRBJ2-2
v_call: TRBV12-5
cdr3_aa: CASGSSLAGVGELFF
cdr3_nt: TGTGCTAGTGGTTCCAGCTTGGCGGGAGTCGGGGAGCTGTTTTTT

clone_size: NA
d_call: NA
j_call: TRBJ1-1
v_call: TRBV21-1
cdr3_aa: CASSNPSGSLNTEAFF
cdr3_nt: TGTGCCAGCAGCAACCCCAGCGGCAGCTTGAACACTGAAGCTTTCTTT